The clone carrying this T cell receptor (beta chain) was counted many times. Its antigen is as yet unknown. In germline, CDR1 is SNHLY, CDR2 FYNNEI. This CDR3 is built from 15 residues. Trimming cost V 7 bases and J 0 bases; bases outside gene matches: 8. Under the authors' procedure: There were a median of approximately 96,000 TCRs per sample, with a range from roughly 20,000 to 700,000. A single record per CDR3 protein comes from TCRdb applying MiXCR to the RACE reads. TCRdb, rather than the study authors, made the V and J calls. The sample shows approximately 400,000 distinct CDR3 sequences, 4.5% to 5.5% of them seen only once. The entry originates in a study of human T cells and chemical hapten exposure. Whole-study context: The scalp of each patient received a weekly diphenylcyclopropenone dose for the full roughly 24-week study. Patch tests containing 0.01% DPC, applied to the upper back, were read at 6 days.

Time point denoted: pre-sensitization, week 0. Treatment of the sample: therapeutic diphenylcyclopropenone sensitization with weekly scalp DPC. Study conclusions and caveats: Counts of expanded TCRs (at PT1) showed a positive correlation with patch test score.

The clonotype originates from a woman in her 50s with alopecia areata. Some clones in this sample may be carry-over from other donors' samples. The J gene is TRBJ2-7, the V gene TRBV2; the match to TRBD2 covers 8 bases. The material sequenced was whole blood, taken in connection with sensitization to the hapten diphenylcyclopropenone (DPC). This CDR3 is CASNRAGGSSYEQYF. Written as DNA, the CDR3 is TGTGCCAGCAACCGCGCGGGGGGTTCCTCCTACGAGCAGTACTTC. The whole variable domain, remainder taken from reference TRBV2 and TRBJ2-7, is EPEVTQTPSHQVTQMGQEVILRCVPISNHLYFYWYRQILGQKVEFLVSFYNNEISEKSEIFDDQFSVERPDGSNFTLKIRSTKLEDSAMYFCASNRAGGSSYEQYFGPGTRLTVT.